The clone carrying this T cell receptor beta chain was seen more than once but under ten times. These data come from a study of T-cell memory formation after mild COVID-19. V lost 4 bases, J lost 2 bases, and 12 bases lay in between. In germline, CDR1 is SGHNT, CDR2 YYREEE (reference sequence). The CDR3 runs 14 residues. TCRdb used MiXCR to reprocess the 5' RACE reads, holding one entry per CDR3 protein. Here the sample spans about 180,000 distinct CDR3 sequences, around 18% being singletons. Source material: PBMCs or a T cell subset sorted from them (not recorded which). This chain uses TRBV5-4 with TRBJ1-1; D is uncertain. The origin of this receptor is a man between 18 and 29 years old who had mild COVID-19 (a few samples of this study predate the infection). Cell type and time point are not known. CDR3 amino acids: CASSPAPGNTEAFF. CDR3 in DNA: TGTGCCAGCAGCCCAGCCCCCGGAAACACTGAAGCTTTCTTT.